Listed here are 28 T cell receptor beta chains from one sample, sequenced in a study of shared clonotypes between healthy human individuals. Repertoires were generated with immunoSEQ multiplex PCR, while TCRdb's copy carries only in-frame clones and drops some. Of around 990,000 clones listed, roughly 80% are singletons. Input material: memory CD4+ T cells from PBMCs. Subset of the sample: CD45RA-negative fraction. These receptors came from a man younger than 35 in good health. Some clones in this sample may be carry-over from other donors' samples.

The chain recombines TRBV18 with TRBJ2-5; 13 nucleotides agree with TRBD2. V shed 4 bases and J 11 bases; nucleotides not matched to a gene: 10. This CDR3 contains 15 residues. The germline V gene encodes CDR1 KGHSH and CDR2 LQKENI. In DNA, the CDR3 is TGTGCCAGCTCACGAGGACTAGCGGGAGAGGTTGGGCAGTACTTC. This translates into CASSRGLAGEVGQYF.

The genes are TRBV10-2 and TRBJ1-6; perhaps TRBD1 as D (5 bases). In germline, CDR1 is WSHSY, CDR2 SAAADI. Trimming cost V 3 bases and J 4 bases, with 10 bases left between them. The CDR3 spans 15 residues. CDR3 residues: CASSDQRQYNSPLHF. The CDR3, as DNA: TGCGCCAGCAGTGACCAACGACAGTATAATTCACCCCTCCACTTT.

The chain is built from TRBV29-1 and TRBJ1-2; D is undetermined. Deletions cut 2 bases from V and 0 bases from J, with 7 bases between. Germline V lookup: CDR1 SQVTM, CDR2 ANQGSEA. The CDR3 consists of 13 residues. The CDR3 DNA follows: TGCAGCGTTGAACTCGGATCTAACTATGGCTACACCTTC. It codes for CSVELGSNYGYTF. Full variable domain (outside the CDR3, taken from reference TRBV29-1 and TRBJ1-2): SAVISQKPSRDICQRGTSLTIQCQVDSQVTMMFWYRQQPGQSLTLIATANQGSEATYESGFVIDKFPISRPNLTFSTLTVSNMSPEDSSIYLCSVELGSNYGYTFGSGTRLTVV.

The CDR3 coding sequence is TGTGCCAGCAGTGGGTTACGGGGGGACTATGGCTACACCTTC. Amino acids: CASSGLRGDYGYTF. This chain joins TRBV6-1 and TRBJ1-2, with D possibly TRBD1 on 5 matching bases. The CDR3 runs 14 residues. Germline CDR1 reads MNHNS; CDR2 reads SASEGT. Trimming stripped 4 bases from V and 3 bases from J, with 12 bases between.

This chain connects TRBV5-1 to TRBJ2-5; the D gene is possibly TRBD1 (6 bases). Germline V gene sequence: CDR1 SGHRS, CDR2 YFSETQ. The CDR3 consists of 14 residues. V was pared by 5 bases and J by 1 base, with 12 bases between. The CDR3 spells CASSSLTGQETQYF. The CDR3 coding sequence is TGCGCCAGCAGTTCTTTGACAGGCCAAGAGACCCAGTACTTC. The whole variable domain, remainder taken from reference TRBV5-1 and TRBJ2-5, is KAGVTQTPRYLIKTRGQQVTLSCSPISGHRSVSWYQQTPGQGLQFLFEYFSETQRNKGNFPGRFSGRQFSNSRSEMNVSTLELGDSALYLCASSSLTGQETQYFGPGTRLLVL.

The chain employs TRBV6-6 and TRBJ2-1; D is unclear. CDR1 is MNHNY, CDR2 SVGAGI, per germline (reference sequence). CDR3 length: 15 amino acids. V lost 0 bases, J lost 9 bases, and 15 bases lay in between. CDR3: CASSYSLDSLSEQFF. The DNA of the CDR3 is TGTGCCAGCAGTTACTCCCTAGATTCTCTTTCTGAGCAGTTCTTC.

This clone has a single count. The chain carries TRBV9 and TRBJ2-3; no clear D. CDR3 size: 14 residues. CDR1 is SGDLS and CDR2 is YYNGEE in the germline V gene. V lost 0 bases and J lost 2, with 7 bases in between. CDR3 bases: TGTGCCAGCAGCGTAGGACGGCCCACAGATACGCAGTATTTT. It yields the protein CASSVGRPTDTQYF.

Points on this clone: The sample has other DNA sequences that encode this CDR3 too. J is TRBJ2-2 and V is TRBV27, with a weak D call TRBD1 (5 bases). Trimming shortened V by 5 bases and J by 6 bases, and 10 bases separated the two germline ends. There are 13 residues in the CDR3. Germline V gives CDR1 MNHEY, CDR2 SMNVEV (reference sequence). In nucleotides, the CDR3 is TGTGCCAGCAGTCCGCAGGGCGCCGGGGAGCTGTTTTTT. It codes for CASSPQGAGELFF.

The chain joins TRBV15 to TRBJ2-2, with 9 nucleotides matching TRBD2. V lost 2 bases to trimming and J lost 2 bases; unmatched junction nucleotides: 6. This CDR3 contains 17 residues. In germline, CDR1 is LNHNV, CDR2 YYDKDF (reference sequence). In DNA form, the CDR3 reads TGTGCCACCAGCAGAAGTAGTAGCGGGAGAAACACCGGGGAGCTGTTTTTT. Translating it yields CATSRSSSGRNTGELFF.

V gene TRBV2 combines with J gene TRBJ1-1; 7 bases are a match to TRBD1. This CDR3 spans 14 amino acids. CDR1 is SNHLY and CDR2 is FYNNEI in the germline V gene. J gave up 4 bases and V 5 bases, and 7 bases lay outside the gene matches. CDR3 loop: CASSRTGVGTEAFF. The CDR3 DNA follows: TGTGCCAGCAGTCGAACAGGGGTTGGCACTGAAGCTTTCTTT. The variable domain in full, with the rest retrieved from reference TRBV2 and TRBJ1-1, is EPEVTQTPSHQVTQMGQEVILRCVPISNHLYFYWYRQILGQKVEFLVSFYNNEISEKSEIFDDQFSVERPDGSNFTLKIRSTKLEDSAMYFCASSRTGVGTEAFFGQGTRLTVV.

The chain's CDR3 is CATQKGTGPGNTIYF. CDR3 DNA: TGTGCCACCCAAAAGGGAACAGGGCCTGGAAACACCATATATTTT. The gene calls are TRBV19 and TRBJ1-3, with a tentative D call TRBD1 (6 bases). Looked up from germline, CDR1 is LNHDA and CDR2 is SQIVND (reference sequence). V was trimmed by 10 bases and J by 2 bases, leaving 18 bases between them. The CDR3 consists of 15 residues.

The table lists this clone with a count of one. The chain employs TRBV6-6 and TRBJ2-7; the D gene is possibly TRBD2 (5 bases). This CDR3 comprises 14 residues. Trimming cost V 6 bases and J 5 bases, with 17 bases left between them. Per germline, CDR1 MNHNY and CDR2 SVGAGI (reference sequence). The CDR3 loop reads CASRTPAGVHEQYF. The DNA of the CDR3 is TGTGCCAGCAGAACCCCCGCCGGGGTCCACGAGCAGTACTTC.

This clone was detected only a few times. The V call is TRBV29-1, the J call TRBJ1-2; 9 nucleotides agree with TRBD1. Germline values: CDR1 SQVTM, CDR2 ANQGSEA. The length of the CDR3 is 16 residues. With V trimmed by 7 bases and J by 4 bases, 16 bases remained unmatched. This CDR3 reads CSGGPGQGPSGYGYTF. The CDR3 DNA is TGCAGCGGAGGGCCGGGACAGGGCCCCTCTGGCTATGGCTACACCTTC.

CDR3 residues: CASSPPDRRTDTQYF. CDR3 bases: TGTGCCAGCAGTCCGCCGGACAGGCGCACAGATACGCAGTATTTT. The chain couples TRBV28 to TRBJ2-3, with 7 bases aligning to TRBD1. The junction had 6 bases not matched to a gene; V was cut back by 5 bases and J by 1 base. The CDR3 spans 15 residues. CDR1 and CDR2 (germline): MDHEN, SYDVKM.

DNA for the CDR3: TGTGCCATCAGTGCTGGACTAGCCGCCCCCTACGAGCAGTACTTC. Translated: CAISAGLAAPYEQYF. This sequence joins TRBV10-3 and TRBJ2-7, with TRBD2 matching 8 bases. Germline V CDR1 and CDR2: ENHRY, SYGVKD. With 4 bases clipped from V and 2 bases from J, the junction kept 7 bases outside the gene matches. The CDR3 is 15 amino acids.

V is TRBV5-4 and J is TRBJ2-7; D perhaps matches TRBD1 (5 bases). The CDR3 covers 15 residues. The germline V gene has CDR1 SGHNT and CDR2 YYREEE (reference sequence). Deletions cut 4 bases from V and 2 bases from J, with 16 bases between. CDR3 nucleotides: TGTGCCAGCAGCACACTCACCGACAGCACCTACGAGCAGTACTTC. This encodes CASSTLTDSTYEQYF.

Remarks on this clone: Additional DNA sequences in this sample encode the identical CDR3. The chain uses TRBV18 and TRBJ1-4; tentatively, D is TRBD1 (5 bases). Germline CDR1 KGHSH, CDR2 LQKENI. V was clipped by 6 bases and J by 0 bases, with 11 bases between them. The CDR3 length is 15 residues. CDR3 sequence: CASSRDRATNEKLFF. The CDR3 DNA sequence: TGTGCCAGCTCCCGCGACAGAGCAACTAATGAAAAACTGTTTTTT. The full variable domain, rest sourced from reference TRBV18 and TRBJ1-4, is NAGVMQNPRHLVRRRGQEARLRCSPMKGHSHVYWYRQLPEEGLKFMVYLQKENIIDESGMPKERFSAEFPKEGPSILRIQQVVRGDSAAYFCASSRDRATNEKLFFGSGTQLSVL.

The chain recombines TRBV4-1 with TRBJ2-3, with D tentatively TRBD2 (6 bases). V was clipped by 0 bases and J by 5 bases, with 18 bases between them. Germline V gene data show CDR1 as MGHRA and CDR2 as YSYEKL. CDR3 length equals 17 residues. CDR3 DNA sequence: TGCGCCAGCAGCCAAGATCGAGAGACTAGGTATAGAGATACGCAGTATTTT. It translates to CASSQDRETRYRDTQYF.

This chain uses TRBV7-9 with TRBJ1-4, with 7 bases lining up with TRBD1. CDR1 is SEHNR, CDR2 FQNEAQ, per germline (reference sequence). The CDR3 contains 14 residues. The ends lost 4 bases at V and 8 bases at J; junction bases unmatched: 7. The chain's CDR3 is CASSSDRLGEKLFF. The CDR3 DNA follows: TGTGCCAGCAGCTCGGACAGGCTCGGGGAAAAACTGTTTTTT.

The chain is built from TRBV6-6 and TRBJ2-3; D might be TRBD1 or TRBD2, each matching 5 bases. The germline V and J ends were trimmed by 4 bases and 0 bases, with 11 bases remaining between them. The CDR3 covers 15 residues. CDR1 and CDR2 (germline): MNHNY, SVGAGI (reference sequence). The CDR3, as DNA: TGTGCCAGCAGTTCCCGGGACCCAAGCACAGATACGCAGTATTTT. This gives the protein CASSSRDPSTDTQYF.

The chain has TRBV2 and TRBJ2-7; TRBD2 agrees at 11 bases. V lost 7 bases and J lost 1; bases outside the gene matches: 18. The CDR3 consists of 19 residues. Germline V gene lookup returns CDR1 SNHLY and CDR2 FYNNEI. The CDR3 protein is CASIAKPGLAGGRSYEQYF. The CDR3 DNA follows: TGTGCCAGCATTGCCAAGCCGGGCCTAGCGGGAGGACGATCCTACGAGCAGTACTTC.

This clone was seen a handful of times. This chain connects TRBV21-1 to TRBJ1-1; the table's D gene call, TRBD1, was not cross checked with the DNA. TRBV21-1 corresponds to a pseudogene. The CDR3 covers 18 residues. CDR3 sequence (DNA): TGTGCCAGCAGCAAAGAGTGGAGCAGGGGGTGGATGAACACTGAAGCTTTCTTT. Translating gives CASSKEWSRGWMNTEAFF.

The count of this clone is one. The CDR3 DNA is TGCGCCAGCAGCTTGACATTCCAGGGTAACGGCGAGACCCAGTACTTC. The encoded protein is CASSLTFQGNGETQYF. The chain employs TRBV5-1 and TRBJ2-5; weak D call: TRBD1 (5 bases). The germline V gene has CDR1 SGHRS and CDR2 YFSETQ. V was pared by 1 base and J by 5 bases, with 18 bases between. The CDR3 consists of 16 residues.

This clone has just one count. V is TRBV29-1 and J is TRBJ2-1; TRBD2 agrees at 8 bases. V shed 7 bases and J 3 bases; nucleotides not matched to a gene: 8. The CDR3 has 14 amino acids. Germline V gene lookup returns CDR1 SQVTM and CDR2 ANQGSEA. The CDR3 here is CSGYGTSDYNEQFF. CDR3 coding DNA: TGCAGCGGATACGGGACTAGTGACTACAATGAGCAGTTCTTC.

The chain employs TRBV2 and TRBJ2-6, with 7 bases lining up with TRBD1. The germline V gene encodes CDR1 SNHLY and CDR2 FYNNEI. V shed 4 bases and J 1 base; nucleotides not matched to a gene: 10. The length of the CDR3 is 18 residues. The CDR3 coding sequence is TGTGCCAGCAGTGCACGGACAGGCCCAGGGTCTGGGGCCAACGTCCTGACTTTC. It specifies CASSARTGPGSGANVLTF.

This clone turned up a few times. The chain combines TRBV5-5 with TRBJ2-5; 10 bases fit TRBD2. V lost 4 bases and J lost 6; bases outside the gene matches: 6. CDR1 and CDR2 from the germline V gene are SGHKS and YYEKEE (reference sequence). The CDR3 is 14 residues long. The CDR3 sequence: CASSTGTSVQTQYF. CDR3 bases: TGTGCCAGCAGCACCGGGACTAGCGTACAGACCCAGTACTTC. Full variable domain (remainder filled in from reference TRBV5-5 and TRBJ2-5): DAGVTQSPTHLIKTRGQQVTLRCSPISGHKSVSWYQQVLGQGPQFIFQYYEKEERGRGNFPDRFSARQFPNYSSELNVNALLLGDSALYLCASSTGTSVQTQYFGPGTRLLVL.

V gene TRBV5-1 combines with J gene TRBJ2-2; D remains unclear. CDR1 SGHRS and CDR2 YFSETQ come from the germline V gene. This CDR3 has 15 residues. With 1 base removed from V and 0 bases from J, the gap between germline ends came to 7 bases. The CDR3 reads CASSLNSANTGELFF. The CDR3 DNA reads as TGCGCCAGCAGCTTGAACAGCGCGAACACCGGGGAGCTGTTTTTT.

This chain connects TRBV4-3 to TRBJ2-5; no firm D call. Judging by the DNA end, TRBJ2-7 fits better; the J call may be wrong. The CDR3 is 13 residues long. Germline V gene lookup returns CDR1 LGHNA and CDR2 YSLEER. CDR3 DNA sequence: TGCGCCAGCAGCCATCGGCGGTTCTACGAGCAGTACTTC. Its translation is CASSHRRFYEQYF.